This T cell receptor beta chain was sequenced in a study of shared T cell receptors in the human thymus. Clones were read by immunoSEQ multiplex PCR, and TCRdb kept only the in-frame ones, dropping some. The sample has hundreds of thousands of clones; approximately 95% are singletons. Trimming removed 4 bases at V and 1 base at J, with 21 bases between. The CDR3 is 18 residues long. The germline CDR1 and CDR2 sequences are WNHNN and SYGVQD (reference sequence). What was sequenced was thymocytes. The origin of this receptor is a human donor. The chain is built from TRBV10-1 and TRBJ2-3, with a weak D call TRBD2 (6 bases). The CDR3 DNA follows: TGCGCCAGCAGTGTCAACAGGCCCGGGACTCCGGGCACAGATACGCAGTATTTT. Encoded protein: CASSVNRPGTPGTDTQYF.